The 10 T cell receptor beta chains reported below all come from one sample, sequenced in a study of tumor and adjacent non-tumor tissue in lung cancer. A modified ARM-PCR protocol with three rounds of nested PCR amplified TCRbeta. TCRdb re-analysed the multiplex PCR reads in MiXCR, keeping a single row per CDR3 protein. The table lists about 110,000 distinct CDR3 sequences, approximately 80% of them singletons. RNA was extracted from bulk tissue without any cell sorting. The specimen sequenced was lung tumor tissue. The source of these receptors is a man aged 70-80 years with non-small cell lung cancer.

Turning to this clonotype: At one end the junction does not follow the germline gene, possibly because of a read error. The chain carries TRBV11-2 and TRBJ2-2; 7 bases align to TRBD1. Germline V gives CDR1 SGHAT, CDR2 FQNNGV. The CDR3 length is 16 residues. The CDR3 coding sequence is TGTGCCAGCAGCTTAGTGGACACAGGGGTTGTCGGGGACCTGTTTTTT. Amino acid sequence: CASSLVDTGVVGDLFF.

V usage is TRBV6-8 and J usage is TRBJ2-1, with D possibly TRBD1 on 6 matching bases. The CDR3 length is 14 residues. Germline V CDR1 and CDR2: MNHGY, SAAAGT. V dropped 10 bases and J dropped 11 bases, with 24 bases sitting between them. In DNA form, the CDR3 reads TGTGCCAACAGCCTAACTCGCCAGGGGTTCAAGCAGTTCTTC. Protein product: CANSLTRQGFKQFF.

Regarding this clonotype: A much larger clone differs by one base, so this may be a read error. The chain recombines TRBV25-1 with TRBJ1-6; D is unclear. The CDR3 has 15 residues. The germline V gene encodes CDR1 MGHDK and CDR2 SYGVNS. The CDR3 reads CASTEFMFKGSPLHF. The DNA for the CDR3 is TGTGCCAGCACTGAATTTATGTTTAAGGGATCACCCCTCCACTTT.

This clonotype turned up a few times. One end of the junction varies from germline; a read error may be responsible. This chain's CDR3 is CVSSLLTGFGYGYTF. The CDR3 DNA sequence: TGTGTCAGCAGTTTATTGACAGGGTTTGGTTATGGTTACACCTTC. The V call is TRBV12-3 or TRBV12-4, the J call TRBJ1-2; TRBD1 matches 7 bases. This CDR3 region has 15 residues.

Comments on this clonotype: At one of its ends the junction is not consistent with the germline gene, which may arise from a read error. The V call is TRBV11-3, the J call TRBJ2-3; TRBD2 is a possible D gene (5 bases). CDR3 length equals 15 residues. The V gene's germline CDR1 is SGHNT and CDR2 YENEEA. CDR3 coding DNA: TGTGTCAGCACCCGTCGGGAAGTGAGTACAGATACGAAGTATTTT. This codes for CVSTRREVSTDTKYF. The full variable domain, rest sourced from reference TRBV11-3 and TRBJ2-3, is EAGVVQSPRYKIIEKKQPVAFWCNPISGHNTLYWYLQNLGQGPELLIRYENEEAVDDSQLPKDRFSAERLKGVDSTLKIQPAELGDSAVYLCVSTRREVSTDTKYFGPGTRLTVL.

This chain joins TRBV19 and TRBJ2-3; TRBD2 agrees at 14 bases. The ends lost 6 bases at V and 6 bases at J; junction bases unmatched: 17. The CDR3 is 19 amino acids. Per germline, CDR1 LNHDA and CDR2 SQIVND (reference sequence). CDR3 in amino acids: CASSRGLAGDPTKLDTQYF. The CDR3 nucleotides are TGTGCCAGTAGCAGGGGACTAGCGGGAGACCCAACCAAGTTGGATACGCAGTATTTT.

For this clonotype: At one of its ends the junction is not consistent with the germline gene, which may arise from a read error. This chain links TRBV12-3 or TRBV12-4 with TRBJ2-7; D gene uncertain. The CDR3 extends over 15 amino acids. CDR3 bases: TGTGGCAGCAGTTCGATTGCCGTTACCCCCTACGAGCAGTACTTC. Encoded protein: CGSSSIAVTPYEQYF.

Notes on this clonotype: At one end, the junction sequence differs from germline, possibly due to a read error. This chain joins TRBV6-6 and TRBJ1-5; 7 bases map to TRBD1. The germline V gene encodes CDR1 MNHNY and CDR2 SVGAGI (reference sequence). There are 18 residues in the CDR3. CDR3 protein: CASSYFWWGQNSNQPRHF. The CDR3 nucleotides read TGTGCAAGCAGTTACTTCTGGTGGGGACAGAATAGCAATCAGCCCCGGCATTTT.

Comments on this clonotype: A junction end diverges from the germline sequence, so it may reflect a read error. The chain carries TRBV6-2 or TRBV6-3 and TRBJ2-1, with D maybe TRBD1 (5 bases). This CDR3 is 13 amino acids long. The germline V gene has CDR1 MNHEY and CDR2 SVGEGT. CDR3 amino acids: CTSNTGGYNEQLF. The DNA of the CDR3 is TGTACCAGCAACACAGGCGGTTACAATGAGCAGCTCTTC.

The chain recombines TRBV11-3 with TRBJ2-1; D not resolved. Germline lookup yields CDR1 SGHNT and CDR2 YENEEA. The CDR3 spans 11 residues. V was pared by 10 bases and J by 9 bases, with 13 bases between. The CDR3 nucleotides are TGTGCCATCGTCTTAGATGGTGAGCAGTTCTTC. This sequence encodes CAIVLDGEQFF.